One and the same sample provided the 31 T cell receptor beta chains below, sequenced in a study of blood T cell repertoires in COVID-19. Libraries were prepared by immunoSEQ multiplex PCR; TCRdb keeps only in-frame clonotypes and omits some of them. The data show 150,000 to 200,000 clones, 89% seen once. Material for sequencing was PBMCs or T cells enriched from blood (not recorded which). The receptors were sampled from a woman aged 40 to 50 with acute COVID-19.

This clone has only a few counts. The rearrangement links TRBV11-1 to TRBJ2-1; no reliable D call. This CDR3 is built from 14 residues. Germline V gene lookup returns CDR1 SGHAT and CDR2 FQDESV (reference sequence). The V and J ends lost 0 bases and 6 bases respectively, with 9 bases between them. In DNA, the CDR3 is TGTGCCAGCAGCTTAGCCGGAGAAGTCAATGAGCAGTTCTTC. It yields the protein CASSLAGEVNEQFF.

CDR3: CASSRDRGLDTEAFF. The CDR3 DNA reads TGTGCCAGCAGCCGGGACAGGGGGTTGGACACTGAAGCTTTCTTT. This chain joins TRBV7-9 and TRBJ1-1, with 11 bases lining up with TRBD1. The CDR3 has 15 residues. The germline CDR1 and CDR2 sequences are SEHNR and FQNEAQ (reference sequence). V dropped 5 bases and J dropped 3; count of bases not matched to a gene: 5.

The V call is TRBV28, the J call TRBJ1-3, with 9 bases matching TRBD1. The V gene's germline CDR1 is MDHEN and CDR2 SYDVKM. The junction had 4 bases not matched to a gene; V was cut back by 1 base and J by 0 bases. This CDR3 region has 17 residues. CDR3 nucleotide sequence: TGTGCCAGCAGTTTATCCGGGACAGGGAACTCTGGAAACACCATATATTTT. Its protein is CASSLSGTGNSGNTIYF.

Regarding this clone: The same CDR3 can be traced to other DNA sequences in this sample. V is TRBV18 and J is TRBJ1-5, with no clear D. V gave up 2 bases and J gave up 6 bases, with 8 bases separating them. CDR3 length equals 13 residues. Germline V CDR1 and CDR2: KGHSH, LQKENI. Here the CDR3 DNA reads TGTGCCAGCTCACCAGGGAGCGGTCAGCCCCAGCATTTT. The encoded protein is CASSPGSGQPQHF.

CDR3 amino acids: CASSIRDTNYGYTF. The CDR3 nucleotides are TGTGCCAGTAGTATTAGGGACACCAACTATGGCTACACCTTC. The V and J genes are TRBV19 and TRBJ1-2, with a tentative D call TRBD1 (6 bases). Germline-derived CDR1 and CDR2 are LNHDA and SQIVND (reference sequence). The ends were cut back, 3 bases at V and 2 bases at J, with 10 bases in the middle. The CDR3 extends over 14 amino acids.

V usage is TRBV5-5 and J usage is TRBJ2-1, with TRBD2 identical over 7 bases. J gave up 9 bases and V 5 bases, and 8 bases lay outside the gene matches. The CDR3 covers 13 residues. Germline V lookup: CDR1 SGHKS, CDR2 YYEKEE (reference sequence). The CDR3 is CASSTGGLGEQFF. CDR3 DNA sequence: TGTGCCAGCAGTACGGGGGGTCTCGGTGAGCAGTTCTTC.

CDR3 coding DNA: TGTGCCAGCAGCTTAGAACAGTACACAGATACGCAGTATTTT. It specifies CASSLEQYTDTQYF. The V and J genes are TRBV7-6 and TRBJ2-3; D gene unclear. Germline lookup yields CDR1 SGHVS and CDR2 FNYEAQ. The V end lost 1 base, the J end lost 2 bases, and 7 bases lay between the germline ends. CDR3 length equals 14 residues.

This chain joins TRBV5-4 and TRBJ2-3, with D unclear. This CDR3 has 13 residues. The germline CDR1 and CDR2 sequences are SGHNT and YYREEE (reference sequence). The ends were cut back, 2 bases at V and 2 bases at J, with 6 bases in the middle. CDR3 in amino acids: CASSFLLTDTQYF. The CDR3 bases are TGTGCCAGCAGCTTTCTACTCACAGATACGCAGTATTTT.

CDR3 sequence reads: CAWSAGQPGARYGYTF. DNA of the CDR3: TGTGCCTGGAGTGCGGGACAGCCGGGGGCACGCTATGGCTACACCTTC. This sequence joins TRBV30 and TRBJ1-2, with 7 bases fitting TRBD1. Per germline, CDR1 GTSNPN and CDR2 SVGIG (reference sequence). V lost 1 base and J lost 4; bases outside the gene matches: 12. This CDR3 has 16 amino acids.

The chain joins TRBV2 to TRBJ2-7; D unclear. The V gene's germline CDR1 is SNHLY and CDR2 FYNNEI. V lost 7 bases to trimming and J lost 7 bases, with 11 bases between them. This CDR3 is 11 amino acids long. DNA of the CDR3: TGTGCCAGCATTTCAGGTTCGGAGCAGTACTTC. Its translation: CASISGSEQYF.

The chain joins TRBV28 to TRBJ2-2, with 11 bases matching TRBD1. The junction had 5 bases not matched to a gene; V was cut back by 8 bases and J by 3 bases. This CDR3 is built from 15 residues. Germline V CDR1 and CDR2: MDHEN, SYDVKM. The CDR3 loop is CASGQGARHTGELFF. CDR3 sequence (DNA): TGTGCCAGCGGACAGGGGGCACGTCACACCGGGGAGCTGTTTTTT.

A single count supports this clone. In nucleotides, the CDR3 is TGTGCCACCAGCAGAAACCCGACAGGCCGCTACGAGCAGTACTTC. Its translation is CATSRNPTGRYEQYF. This rearrangement joins TRBV15 to TRBJ2-7; perhaps TRBD1 as D (6 bases). Per germline, CDR1 LNHNV and CDR2 YYDKDF (reference sequence). The CDR3 is 15 residues long. Trimming pared 2 bases from V and 3 bases from J, leaving 14 bases between.

The V call is TRBV5-1, the J call TRBJ1-1; 8 bases agree with TRBD1. V lost 2 bases, J lost 5 bases, and 5 bases stayed unmatched. The CDR3 runs to 14 residues. Germline V gene lookup returns CDR1 SGHRS and CDR2 YFSETQ. CDR3 DNA sequence: TGCGCCAGCAGCTTAACAGGGGGTAGTACTGAAGCTTTCTTT. It encodes CASSLTGGSTEAFF.

This chain joins TRBV5-1 and TRBJ2-1, with D perhaps matching TRBD2 (6 bases). Germline V CDR1 and CDR2: SGHRS, YFSETQ. The V end was cut by 4 bases, the J end by 5 bases, with 16 bases between. This CDR3 is built from 15 residues. The CDR3 DNA reads TGCGCCAGCAGCCGTCAGGCCGGGAGCAACAATGAGCAGTTCTTC. Protein: CASSRQAGSNNEQFF.

The chain combines TRBV3-1 (or the pseudogene TRBV3-2) with TRBJ2-1, with 16 bases that match TRBD2. The V gene's germline CDR1 is LGHDT and CDR2 YNNKEL (reference sequence). With V trimmed by 7 bases and J by 4 bases, 13 bases remained unmatched. CDR3 length: 19 residues. This chain's CDR3 is CASNPSGLAGGTAYNEQFF. CDR3 DNA: TGTGCCAGCAACCCATCGGGACTAGCGGGGGGGACCGCATACAATGAGCAGTTCTTC.

The CDR3: CASSVGGGADTQYF. CDR3 DNA sequence: TGTGCCAGCAGCGTAGGCGGGGGGGCAGATACGCAGTATTTT. The chain couples TRBV9 to TRBJ2-3; 9 bases map to TRBD2. Germline CDR1 SGDLS, CDR2 YYNGEE. The CDR3 runs to 14 residues. V was pared by 0 bases and J by 4 bases, with 0 bases of the junction left unmatched.

The chain recombines TRBV6-5 with TRBJ2-7; 11 bases are shared with TRBD2. The CDR3 has 14 amino acids. V was pared by 6 bases and J by 1 base, with 2 bases of the junction left unmatched. Germline V CDR1 and CDR2: MNHEY, SVGAGI. CDR3 amino acids: CASSTSGGSYEQYF. The CDR3 nucleotides read TGTGCCAGCAGCACTAGCGGGGGTTCCTACGAGCAGTACTTC.

The CDR3 here is CASSTGTDINTEAFF. Here the CDR3 DNA reads TGTGCCAGCAGCACCGGGACAGATATCAACACTGAAGCTTTCTTT. The chain employs TRBV13 and TRBJ1-1, with 7 nucleotides matching TRBD1. Trimming cost V 5 bases and J 2 bases; bases outside gene matches: 8. The V gene's germline CDR1 is PRHDT and CDR2 FYEKMQ (reference sequence). The CDR3 loop spans 15 amino acids.

The J gene is TRBJ2-2, the V gene TRBV28; D perhaps matches TRBD1 (6 bases). From germline, CDR1 is MDHEN and CDR2 SYDVKM. The V end lost 4 bases, the J end lost 4 bases, and 16 bases lay between the germline ends. The CDR3 has 16 residues. The CDR3 DNA is TGTGCCAGCAGTTCACCGACCCCAGGGGTCACCGGGGAGCTGTTTTTT. It translates to CASSSPTPGVTGELFF.

V gene TRBV11-2 combines with J gene TRBJ2-5, with D possibly TRBD2 on 6 matching bases. Trimming took off 3 bases at V and 5 bases at J, with 13 bases between the two ends. The CDR3 has 14 amino acids. Germline assignment: CDR1 SGHAT and CDR2 FQNNGV. The CDR3 DNA sequence: TGTGCCAGCAGCTTGGGTGTTGGGGGGGAGACCCAGTACTTC. This codes for CASSLGVGGETQYF.

The chain links TRBV2 to TRBJ2-3; TRBD2 agrees at 15 bases. V shed 6 bases, J shed 6 bases, and the junction held 10 bases outside the gene matches. This CDR3 is 17 amino acids long. Germline loops: CDR1 SNHLY, CDR2 FYNNEI. This CDR3 reads CASRVDWTSGGADTQYF. The CDR3 nucleotides are TGTGCCAGCAGGGTGGATTGGACTAGCGGGGGGGCCGATACGCAGTATTTT.

The rearrangement joins TRBV15 to TRBJ2-2; D is uncertain. Trimming pared 1 base from V and 3 bases from J, leaving 12 bases between. CDR1 LNHNV and CDR2 YYDKDF come from the germline V gene (reference sequence). There are 16 residues in the CDR3. CDR3 sequence: CATSRVRRLHTGELFF. CDR3 DNA: TGTGCCACCAGCAGAGTCCGCAGGTTGCACACCGGGGAGCTGTTTTTT.

This sequence joins TRBV18 and TRBJ2-7, with 8 bases fitting TRBD1. The CDR3 spans 14 residues. Per germline, CDR1 KGHSH and CDR2 LQKENI. V dropped 4 bases and J dropped 4; count of bases not matched to a gene: 6. This CDR3 reads CASSLTGEVYEQYF. CDR3 nucleotides: TGTGCCAGCTCACTGACAGGGGAGGTTTACGAGCAGTACTTC. Complete variable domain (other parts from reference TRBV18 and TRBJ2-7): NAGVMQNPRHLVRRRGQEARLRCSPMKGHSHVYWYRQLPEEGLKFMVYLQKENIIDESGMPKERFSAEFPKEGPSILRIQQVVRGDSAAYFCASSLTGEVYEQYFGPGTRLTVT.

The chain has TRBV27 and TRBJ1-1, with a possible D match to TRBD1 (6 bases). The CDR3 has 14 amino acids. Looked up from germline, CDR1 is MNHEY and CDR2 is SMNVEV (reference sequence). The germline V and J ends were trimmed by 2 bases and 4 bases, with 11 bases remaining between them. The CDR3: CASSLGVGGTEAFF. The CDR3 nucleotides are TGTGCCAGCAGTTTAGGGGTAGGGGGCACTGAAGCTTTCTTT.

This CDR3 is CASSLSVNWGGAQYF. Here the CDR3 DNA reads TGTGCCAGCAGCTTAAGTGTAAACTGGGGAGGGGCCCAGTACTTC. The chain links TRBV7-4 to TRBJ2-5, with 7 bases identical to TRBD2. Germline trimming cut 2 bases from V and 9 bases from J; bases unmatched to any gene: 12. Germline CDR1 and CDR2: SGHVT and SQSDAQ. The CDR3 loop spans 15 amino acids.

The chain recombines TRBV5-4 with TRBJ2-3, with 8 positions matching TRBD1. Germline V gene lookup returns CDR1 SGHNT and CDR2 YYREEE (reference sequence). The CDR3 totals 14 residues. The V gene end was trimmed by 4 bases and the J gene end by 5 bases; junction bases not matched to a gene: 6. This chain's CDR3 is CASSKTGAGDTQYF. CDR3 bases: TGTGCCAGCAGCAAGACAGGGGCGGGAGATACGCAGTATTTT. The whole variable domain, filled in from reference TRBV5-4 and TRBJ2-3, reads ETGVTQSPTHLIKTRGQQVTLRCSSQSGHNTVSWYQQALGQGPQFIFQYYREEENGRGNFPPRFSGLQFPNYSSELNVNALELDDSALYLCASSKTGAGDTQYFGPGTRLTVL.

The chain is built from TRBV27 and TRBJ1-5; D may be TRBD1 (5 bases). Germline V lookup: CDR1 MNHEY, CDR2 SMNVEV (reference sequence). The length of the CDR3 is 14 residues. Trimming took off 2 bases at V and 1 base at J, with 6 bases between the two ends. CDR3 protein: CASSLQGSNQPQHF. CDR3 nucleotide sequence: TGTGCCAGCAGTTTACAGGGAAGCAATCAGCCCCAGCATTTT.

The V and J genes are TRBV9 and TRBJ1-6, with D tentatively TRBD1 (5 bases). The germline V gene encodes CDR1 SGDLS and CDR2 YYNGEE. CDR3 size: 16 residues. Trimming cost V 3 bases and J 9 bases, with 19 bases left between them. CDR3 loop: CASSGPGAGFSSPLHF. CDR3 DNA: TGTGCCAGCAGCGGACCTGGCGCAGGGTTTAGTTCACCCCTCCACTTT. The full variable domain, completed using reference TRBV9 and TRBJ1-6, is DSGVTQTPKHLITATGQRVTLRCSPRSGDLSVYWYQQSLDQGLQFLIQYYNGEERAKGNILERFSAQQFPDLHSELNLSSLELGDSALYFCASSGPGAGFSSPLHFGNGTRLTVT.

This clone was observed a single time. The gene calls are TRBV28 and TRBJ1-5; TRBD1 matches 12 bases. Germline loops: CDR1 MDHEN, CDR2 SYDVKM. V lost 6 bases, J lost 9 bases, and 9 bases stayed unmatched. This CDR3 is 15 amino acids long. DNA of the CDR3: TGTGCCAGCAGCCTACCGGGACAGGGGGCTTGGCCCCAGCATTTT. Its protein product is CASSLPGQGAWPQHF.

The V gene is TRBV5-1, the J gene TRBJ2-2; perhaps TRBD2 as D (6 bases). Germline CDR1 reads SGHRS; CDR2 reads YFSETQ. V shed 0 bases and J shed 3 bases, with 6 bases lying between them. The CDR3 is made up of 14 amino acids. CDR3 bases: TGCGCCAGCAGCTTGGCGGGAGACACCGGGGAGCTGTTTTTT. Its protein is CASSLAGDTGELFF.

The chain links TRBV5-1 to TRBJ2-3, with D uncertain. Germline CDR1 reads SGHRS; CDR2 reads YFSETQ. V was trimmed by 7 bases and J by 4 bases, leaving 7 bases between them. This CDR3 comprises 11 residues. The CDR3 DNA reads TGCGCCAGCCTGGAGTCAGATACGCAGTATTTT. Amino acid sequence: CASLESDTQYF.